The source of this TCR beta chain is a study of cytomegalovirus exposure and HLA in healthy donors. Study results and limitations: Data from an earlier analysis indicated that most TCR beta V segments were productive either about 87% or about 30% of the time. An analysis that was carried out later associated 15,000 to 20,000 TCR beta sequences with HLA alleles at 0.05 false discovery rate. Listed as cytomegalovirus-associated were 164 TCR beta chains.

Both 60 Vbeta primers and 13 Jbeta primers went into the PCR. The authors' processing: A follow-up analysis tallied some 80 million unique TCR beta chains, about 10 million shared. Clones were read by immunoSEQ multiplex PCR, and TCRdb kept only the in-frame ones, dropping some. V and J calls and clone size are those listed in that table; D and trimming were worked out from the DNA. The sample shows about 74,000 clones, and 6% to 8% sits with its ten largest clones. The CDR3 length is 12 residues. Germline V CDR1 and CDR2: SGHAT, FQNNGV. Between the trimmed V and J ends, which lost 8 bases and 8 bases, there was a span of 15 bases. About this clone itself: As yet, its antigen is unknown.

Sequences were obtained from PBMCs. The receptor was derived from a female donor in good health and CMV-seropositive. This rearrangement joins TRBV11-2 to TRBJ1-2; D remains ambiguous. The DNA of the CDR3 is TGTGCCAGCCGTTCGTGGGCTTCCGGCTACACCTTC. Translated: CASRSWASGYTF. Full variable domain (remainder filled in from reference TRBV11-2 and TRBJ1-2): EAGVAQSPRYKIIEKRQSVAFWCNPISGHATLYWYQQILGQGPKLLIQFQNNGVVDDSQLPKDRFSAERLKGVDSTLKIQPAKLEDSAVYLCASRSWASGYTFGSGTRLTVV.